The 16 T cell receptor beta chains in this list originate from one sample, sequenced in a study of T cell responses to AZD1222 COVID-19 vaccine (dated by TCRdb to the early 2020s). The intended sense of this specimen's time point label: baseline before first vaccination. The library was produced with the immunoSEQ multiplex PCR assay. Entries here come from immuneACCESS through TCRdb and include only in-frame sequences with V and J called. Some clones fail to appear in such tables; in the studies checked, an unresolved V gene covers under half of the shortfall, and the cause of the remainder is unknown. Recorded for this sample are 140,000 to 150,000 clones; approximately 94% of them occurred a single time. The top ten constitute about 1.9% of the sample. The source material was peripheral blood, sampled on day 0 of AZD1222 vaccination. The receptors were gathered from an adult in good health.

V usage is TRBV30 and J usage is TRBJ1-3; tentative D call: TRBD1 (5 bases). The CDR3 consists of 16 residues. CDR1 and CDR2 (germline): GTSNPN, SVGIG (reference sequence). V shed 0 bases and J shed 0 bases, with 12 bases lying between them. CDR3: CAWSVRGTFSGNTIYF. Written as DNA, the CDR3 is TGTGCCTGGAGTGTGCGGGGCACCTTCTCTGGAAACACCATATATTTT. Full variable domain (rest looked up from reference TRBV30 and TRBJ1-3): SQTIHQWPATLVQPVGSPLSLECTVEGTSNPNLYWYRQAAGRGLQLLFYSVGIGQISSEVPQNLSASRPQDRQFILSSKKLLLSDSGFYLCAWSVRGTFSGNTIYFGEGSWLTVV.

This clone has a handful of counts. The V gene is TRBV25-1, the J gene TRBJ1-2; D unclear. Looked up from germline, CDR1 is MGHDK and CDR2 is SYGVNS. Trimming pared 8 bases from V and 7 bases from J, leaving 14 bases between. The CDR3 extends over 12 amino acids. The CDR3 region has the DNA TGTGCCAGCCTGGACGGTCCTATTGGCTACACCTTC. It translates to CASLDGPIGYTF.

The chain carries TRBV5-4 and TRBJ1-4, with TRBD1 matching over 7 bases. The CDR3 covers 14 residues. The V gene end was trimmed by 4 bases and the J gene end by 8 bases; junction bases not matched to a gene: 8. CDR1 and CDR2 (germline): SGHNT, YYREEE (reference sequence). CDR3 residues: CASSPGQENEKLFF. CDR3 DNA sequence: TGTGCCAGCAGCCCCGGACAGGAGAACGAAAAACTGTTTTTT.

This sequence joins TRBV6-2 or TRBV6-3 and TRBJ1-1; D gene unclear. Deletions cut 4 bases from V and 5 bases from J, with 14 bases between. CDR1 and CDR2 (germline): MNHEY, SVGEGT. CDR3 size: 14 residues. CDR3 DNA: TGTGCCAGCAGTTGGCGGGGATTCTCGACTGAAGCTTTCTTT. Encoded protein: CASSWRGFSTEAFF.

The chain is built from TRBV11-2 and TRBJ2-1; 11 nucleotides line up with TRBD2. The CDR3 is 19 amino acids. J lost 0 bases, V lost 4 bases, and 11 bases had no gene match. The germline V gene encodes CDR1 SGHAT and CDR2 FQNNGV. Here the CDR3 reads CASSSPGLAEWVSYNEQFF. CDR3 nucleotides: TGTGCCAGCAGCTCTCCGGGACTAGCGGAGTGGGTCTCCTACAATGAGCAGTTCTTC.

This rearrangement joins TRBV6-6 to TRBJ1-2; D is undetermined. The CDR3 extends over 12 amino acids. V lost 2 bases and J lost 3, with 4 bases in between. The germline V gene has CDR1 MNHNY and CDR2 SVGAGI (reference sequence). The CDR3 reads CASSYGHYGYTF. Here the CDR3 DNA reads TGTGCCAGCAGTTACGGGCACTATGGCTACACCTTC.

The chain uses TRBV27 and TRBJ1-5; no clear D gene. V lost 3 bases and J 3 bases, leaving 9 bases between the germline ends. Germline assignment: CDR1 MNHEY and CDR2 SMNVEV (reference sequence). This CDR3 is built from 14 residues. CDR3 in amino acids: CASSLYRNNQPQHF. CDR3 nucleotides: TGTGCCAGCAGTTTGTACAGAAACAATCAGCCCCAGCATTTT.

The V gene is TRBV9, the J gene TRBJ2-3, with 8 bases matching TRBD2. V was pared by 6 bases and J by 1 base, with 1 base of the junction left unmatched. Germline V gene lookup returns CDR1 SGDLS and CDR2 YYNGEE. This CDR3 region has 13 residues. The CDR3 protein is CASTTSGTDTQYF. The CDR3 nucleotides are TGTGCCAGCACGACTAGCGGCACAGATACGCAGTATTTT.

This clone was found once. The CDR3 nucleotides read TGTGCCAGCAGGGGGAGCGTCCCGACCCTCCACTTT. It yields the protein CASRGSVPTLHF. V usage is TRBV6-5 and J usage is TRBJ1-6; D uncertain. This CDR3 is 12 amino acids long. CDR1 and CDR2 from the germline V gene are MNHEY and SVGAGI. V lost 6 bases, J lost 14 bases, and 14 bases lay in between.

The chain has TRBV3-1 (or the pseudogene TRBV3-2) and TRBJ1-5, with unresolved D. Germline V lookup: CDR1 LGHDT, CDR2 YNNKEL (reference sequence). Trimming cost V 1 base and J 4 bases, with 5 bases left between them. The CDR3 extends over 13 amino acids. The CDR3 region is CASSQGENQPQHF. CDR3 nucleotides: TGTGCCAGCAGCCAAGGCGAAAATCAGCCCCAGCATTTT.

This chain links TRBV18 with TRBJ2-7, with D perhaps TRBD2 (7 bases). This CDR3 region has 16 residues. The V gene lost 0 bases and the J gene lost 0 bases, with 12 bases spanning the gap. CDR1 is KGHSH, CDR2 LQKENI, per germline. The CDR3 region has the DNA TGTGCCAGCTCACCACCCGGGGGGCAAGGCTCCTACGAGCAGTACTTC. Translation: CASSPPGGQGSYEQYF.

V usage is TRBV15 and J usage is TRBJ1-4; no reliable D call. The germline CDR1 and CDR2 sequences are LNHNV and YYDKDF (reference sequence). V was shortened by 0 bases and J by 0 bases, with 8 bases between the two germline ends. The CDR3 extends over 16 amino acids. The CDR3 reads CATSRDLQATNEKLFF. CDR3 in DNA: TGTGCCACCAGCAGAGATCTTCAAGCAACTAATGAAAAACTGTTTTTT.

In nucleotides, the CDR3 is TGCGCCAGCAGCCAAGGCGGCGGAGGGTACTATAATTCACCCCTCCACTTT. Translation: CASSQGGGGYYNSPLHF. The chain carries TRBV4-1 and TRBJ1-6; D gene ambiguous. V dropped 1 base and J dropped 3 bases, with 13 bases sitting between them. The length of the CDR3 is 17 residues. From germline, CDR1 is MGHRA and CDR2 YSYEKL.

V usage is TRBV5-1 and J usage is TRBJ1-1; no firm D call. V gave up 3 bases and J gave up 1 base, with 13 bases separating them. There are 15 residues in the CDR3. CDR1 SGHRS and CDR2 YFSETQ come from the germline V gene. Here the CDR3 DNA reads TGCGCCAGCAGCTCGGTCCCCGGTACGAACACTGAAGCTTTCTTT. It codes for CASSSVPGTNTEAFF.

The chain carries TRBV9 and TRBJ1-6; D is perhaps TRBD1 (6 bases). The CDR3 has 18 residues. Per the germline V gene, CDR1 is SGDLS and CDR2 is YYNGEE. V dropped 4 bases and J dropped 0 bases, with 17 bases sitting between them. The CDR3 coding sequence is TGTGCCAGCAGCAGAGGACAGATCCCTAGCTCCTATAATTCACCCCTCCACTTT. Translated, it gives CASSRGQIPSSYNSPLHF.

The J gene is TRBJ1-6, the V gene TRBV5-8; D is unresolved. This CDR3 has 15 amino acids. Germline loops: CDR1 SGHTS, CDR2 YDEGEE. V was shortened by 0 bases and J by 7 bases, with 11 bases between the two germline ends. The CDR3 coding sequence is TGTGCCAGCAGCTTGGGCGGAAGGGCCAATTCACCCCTCCACTTT. Its protein is CASSLGGRANSPLHF.